The 8 T cell receptor beta chains below were found in one sample sequenced in a study of Ad26.COV2.S vaccination and SARS-CoV-2 variants. Treatment meaning: some 20 received Ad26.COV2.S at low or high dose, single or two shots; 5 received placebo; per-sample allocation not given. Samples analyzed were those drawn on day 63 after the first vaccine or placebo injection. Method: immunoSEQ multiplex PCR; TCRdb's copy keeps in-frame clones and lacks some. The table shows about 460,000 clones, with 80% to 90% occurring only once. The sequencing used peripheral blood, collected in a trial of Ad26.COV2.S vaccine versus placebo. The source of these receptors is a person between 18 and 65 years old who received the Ad26.COV2.S COVID-19 vaccine or a placebo.

V gene TRBV10-3 combines with J gene TRBJ1-1; D is ambiguous. V lost 0 bases and J 3 bases, leaving 8 bases between the germline ends. CDR3 length equals 14 residues. Germline CDR1 ENHRY, CDR2 SYGVKD. The CDR3 sequence is CAISESSDYTEAFF. CDR3 bases: TGTGCCATCAGTGAGTCCTCAGACTACACTGAAGCTTTCTTT.

The chain joins TRBV14 to TRBJ2-2; 8 nucleotides line up with TRBD1. The CDR3 sequence is 14 residues long. Germline V CDR1 and CDR2: SGHDN, FVKESK. The ends lost 0 bases at V and 12 bases at J; junction bases unmatched: 6. CDR3 coding DNA: TGTGCCAGCAGCCAAGATCTACAGGGGGTAAAGCTGTTTTTT. Its protein product is CASSQDLQGVKLFF.

The chain recombines TRBV6-5 with TRBJ2-1; possible D gene TRBD1, 5 bases. This CDR3 has 12 residues. Per the germline V gene, CDR1 is MNHEY and CDR2 is SVGAGI. Trimming cost V 6 bases and J 9 bases, with 12 bases left between them. Written as DNA, the CDR3 is TGTGCCAGCAGAAACACCAGGGCTGAGCAGTTCTTC. Translating gives CASRNTRAEQFF.

The rearrangement links TRBV4-1 to TRBJ2-7; D gene uncertain. The CDR3 loop spans 15 amino acids. Germline loops: CDR1 MGHRA, CDR2 YSYEKL. The V and J ends lost 5 bases and 4 bases respectively, with 18 bases between them. The CDR3 here is CASSNPRARFYEQYF. In DNA, the CDR3 is TGCGCCAGCAGCAACCCCCGGGCCCGATTTTACGAGCAGTACTTC.

This sequence joins TRBV20-1 and TRBJ2-1, with a weak D call TRBD2 (5 bases). The CDR3 sequence is 12 residues long. Germline V gene sequence: CDR1 DFQATT, CDR2 SNEGSKA (reference sequence). V was shortened by 3 bases and J by 8 bases, with 11 bases between the two germline ends. The CDR3 DNA follows: TGCAGTGCTAGTGCGCTAGCCCATGAGCAGTTCTTC. Protein product: CSASALAHEQFF.

The rearrangement joins TRBV6-5 to TRBJ1-3; TRBD1 is a possible D gene (6 bases). In germline, CDR1 is MNHEY, CDR2 SVGAGI. Trimming stripped 6 bases from V and 8 bases from J, with 17 bases between. The CDR3 loop spans 14 amino acids. CDR3 sequence: CASSPGAVSYTIYF. The CDR3, as DNA: TGTGCCAGCAGCCCAGGGGCAGTCTCGTACACCATATATTTT.

This chain links TRBV7-8 with TRBJ2-5; D remains ambiguous. Germline V gives CDR1 SGHVS, CDR2 FQNEAQ. The CDR3 contains 14 residues. The V end was cut by 2 bases, the J end by 1 base, with 8 bases between. This CDR3 reads CASSLKETQETQYF. CDR3 sequence (DNA): TGTGCCAGCAGCTTAAAGGAGACCCAAGAGACCCAGTACTTC.

The table lists this clone with a count of one. The genes are TRBV4-1 and TRBJ2-7; tentative D call: TRBD1 (6 bases). The CDR3 spans 15 residues. Germline V gives CDR1 MGHRA, CDR2 YSYEKL. With 0 bases removed from V and 4 bases from J, the gap between germline ends came to 13 bases. CDR3 nucleotide sequence: TGCGCCAGCAGCCAAGACAGCCAGGGGTATTACGAGCAGTACTTC. This sequence encodes CASSQDSQGYYEQYF.